Listed below are T cell receptor beta chains from one sample, sequenced in a study of T cell responses to AZD1222 COVID-19 vaccine. The assay was immunoSEQ multiplex PCR, and TCRdb's table has in-frame clones only and misses some. The profile shows around 120,000 clones, roughly 92% of them singletons. Sequencing was performed on peripheral blood, taken 28 days after the second AZD1222 dose. These receptors all stem from an adult who received the AZD1222 COVID-19 vaccine. The CDR3 runs from the conserved cysteine through the conserved F or W. D genes are given only for firm matches. Not all rows give a size; the values are once, few, many and, for expanded clones, a class.

NA | TRBJ1-2 | TRBD1 | TRBV18 | TGTGCCAGCTCACAGGGGGGGACAGCGACTAACTATGGCTACACCTTC | CASSQGGTATNYGYTF
NA | TRBJ2-5 | NA | TRBV19 | TGTGCCAGTAGTAGGCCGGGGGCCACCGTGGCCCAGTACTTC | CASSRPGATVAQYF
NA | TRBJ2-2 | NA | TRBV6-5 | TGTGCCAGCAGCTCTATGTTCACCGGGGAGCTGTTTTTT | CASSSMFTGELFF
NA | TRBJ2-6 | NA | TRBV5-4 | TGTGCCAGCAGCTTGTGGGTGTCTGGGGCCAACGTCCTGACTTTC | CASSLWVSGANVLTF
once | TRBJ2-7 | TRBD1 | TRBV7-9 | TGTGCCAGCAGCTTATGGGGACAGGGGGCCAACGAGCAGTACTTC | CASSLWGQGANEQYF
NA | TRBJ1-5 | NA | TRBV5-1 | TGCGCCAGCAGCTGGGACAGCAATCAGCCCCAGCATTTT | CASSWDSNQPQHF
NA | TRBJ1-5 | NA | TRBV12-3/TRBV12-4 | TGTGCCAGCACCGACACATACAATCAGCCCCAGCATTTT | CASTDTYNQPQHF
NA | TRBJ1-3 | NA | TRBV30 | TGTGCCTGGAGTCGGTCGAGCTCTGGAAACACCATATATTTT | CAWSRSSSGNTIYF
NA | TRBJ2-3 | TRBD2 | TRBV9 | TGTGCCAGCAGCGTAGCCGGGACTAGCGCTAGCACAGATACGCAGTATTTT | CASSVAGTSASTDTQYF
once | TRBJ2-7 | TRBD1 | TRBV4-3 | TGCGCCAGCAGCCAAGGGACAGGGGTTTTCTACGAGCAGTACTTC | CASSQGTGVFYEQYF
NA | TRBJ2-3 | NA | TRBV9 | TGTGCCAGCAGCACGCCAATCGAGTTTAGCACAGATACGCAGTATTTT | CASSTPIEFSTDTQYF
NA | TRBJ2-7 | NA | TRBV5-1 | TGCGCCAGCAGCTTGCAGGGGTTGGGCGAGCAGTACTTC | CASSLQGLGEQYF
NA | TRBJ2-2 | TRBD1 | TRBV7-2 | TGTGCCAGCAGCCCCCCCGACAGGGTTGTCGACACCGGGGAGCTGTTTTTT | CASSPPDRVVDTGELFF
NA | TRBJ2-1 | NA | TRBV6-2/TRBV6-3 | TGTGCCAGCAGTTACGGACGGGAGACCATCTACAATGAGCAGTTCTTC | CASSYGRETIYNEQFF
few | TRBJ2-2 | NA | TRBV13 | TGTGCCAGCAGCTCCCGCACCGGGGAGCTGTTTTTT | CASSSRTGELFF
NA | TRBJ1-2 | NA | TRBV9 | TGTGCCAGCAGCCTCAGCGGGGCGGGTGGCTACACCTTC | CASSLSGAGGYTF
once | TRBJ1-2 | TRBD1 | TRBV12-3/TRBV12-4 | TGTGCCAGCAGCCGGGACAGGGCATATGGCTACACCTTC | CASSRDRAYGYTF
NA | TRBJ1-6 | NA | TRBV3-1/TRBV3-2 | TGTGCCAGCAGCCTCCGGACGGACAATTCACCCCTCCACTTT | CASSLRTDNSPLHF
NA | TRBJ1-5 | NA | TRBV30 | TGTGCCTGGAGTTTCGGGCCCCACAATCAGCCCCAGCATTTT | CAWSFGPHNQPQHF
once | TRBJ1-1 | NA | TRBV12-3/TRBV12-4 | TGTGCCAGCAGTAAACAGGAGAACACTGAAGCTTTCTTT | CASSKQENTEAFF
NA | TRBJ2-1 | NA | TRBV5-4 | TGTGCCAGCAGCTCCCAAGACATCCTAACCTACAATGAGCAGTTCTTC | CASSSQDILTYNEQFF
NA | TRBJ2-7 | TRBD2 | TRBV27 | TGTGCCAGCAAAGGACTCGGAGCGGGGGACTACGAGCAGTACTTC | CASKGLGAGDYEQYF
few | TRBJ1-5 | TRBD1 | TRBV7-3 | TGTGCCAGCCCGCAGGGGGCTAGCAATCAGCCCCAGCATTTT | CASPQGASNQPQHF
NA | TRBJ2-3 | TRBD2 | TRBV4-2 | TGTGCCAGCAAGGTAGCGGGAGGCACAGATACGCAGTATTTT | CASKVAGGTDTQYF
NA | TRBJ1-1 | NA | TRBV12-3/TRBV12-4 | TGTGCCAGCAGTATGACGGGTTACGAAGCTTTCTTT | CASSMTGYEAFF
NA | TRBJ1-1 | NA | TRBV14 | TGTGCCAGCAGCCAATTAAGCACTGAAGCTTTCTTT | CASSQLSTEAFF
NA | TRBJ2-7 | NA | TRBV4-3 | TGCGCCAGCGCCACTAACCAGGGAGCTTATTACGAGCAGTACTTC | CASATNQGAYYEQYF
NA | TRBJ1-2 | TRBD1 | TRBV4-2 | TGTGCCAGCAGCCAAGATGGGACAGATAACTATGGCTACACCTTC | CASSQDGTDNYGYTF
NA | TRBJ1-4 | TRBD1 | TRBV4-3 | TGCGCCAGCAGCCAAGATTCGACAGGGGCCCTTAATGAAAAACTGTTTTTT | CASSQDSTGALNEKLFF
NA | TRBJ2-7 | NA | TRBV28 | TGTGCCAGCAGTACAGTGGGGGTCGAGCAGTACTTC | CASSTVGVEQYF
NA | TRBJ2-2 | TRBD1 | TRBV7-2 | TGTGCCAGCATCCTGACAGGGTTTCAGCCCGGGGAGCTGTTTTTT | CASILTGFQPGELFF
NA | TRBJ2-3 | NA | TRBV23-1 | TGCGCCAGCAGTCAATGGATCCAGGGGACCAGCACAGATACGCAGTATTTT | CASSQWIQGTSTDTQYF
NA | TRBJ2-3 | NA | TRBV7-3 | TGTGCCAGCAGCTTAAACTCCGGTGGTGATACGCAGTATTTT | CASSLNSGGDTQYF
NA | TRBJ2-3 | NA | TRBV6-5 | TGTGCCAGCAGTTTTAGGACCACAGATACGCAGTATTTT | CASSFRTTDTQYF
NA | TRBJ2-5 | NA | TRBV6-6 | TGTGCCAGCAGCCAAAACCAGGGCCAGTACTTC | CASSQNQGQYF
NA | TRBJ1-6 | NA | TRBV13 | TGTGCCAGCAGCTCGTCTCGGACCTATAATTCACCCCTCCACTTT | CASSSSRTYNSPLHF
NA | TRBJ1-1 | TRBD1 | TRBV13 | TGTGCCAGCAGCTTAGATTGGGCGACAGGGGGAATGAACACTGAAGCTTTCTTT | CASSLDWATGGMNTEAFF
once | TRBJ2-7 | NA | TRBV27 | TGTGCCAGCAGTTTCGGTGGAGAGCAGTACTTC | CASSFGGEQYF
NA | TRBJ1-5 | TRBD1 | TRBV7-2 | TGTGCCAGCAGCTTCAAAATGACCGGGACAGGGAGCCAGCCCCAGCATTTT | CASSFKMTGTGSQPQHF
once | TRBJ1-2 | TRBD1 | TRBV7-8 | TGTGCCAGCAGCTTAGCCCCAGGGGGCCAGTATGGCTACACCTTC | CASSLAPGGQYGYTF
NA | TRBJ2-7 | NA | TRBV4-3 | TGCGCCAGCAGCCCGAACCATTCGGGGTACTACGAGCAGTACTTC | CASSPNHSGYYEQYF
NA | TRBJ2-3 | NA | TRBV3-1/TRBV3-2 | TGTGCCAGCAGCCAAGCCGATACGCAGTATTTT | CASSQADTQYF
NA | TRBJ2-2 | TRBD2 | TRBV10-3 | TGTGCCATTCCGGGACTAGCAGGCCGGGAGCTGTTTTTT | CAIPGLAGRELFF
NA | TRBJ1-6 | NA | TRBV4-2 | TGTGCCAGCAGCCAAGATAGATCACCCCTCCACTTT | CASSQDRSPLHF
NA | TRBJ1-4 | NA | TRBV19 | TGTGCCAGTGCACAGGGTAGGAATGAAAAACTGTTTTTT | CASAQGRNEKLFF
once | TRBJ1-5 | TRBD1 | TRBV2 | TGTGCCAGCAGTGGGACAGGGGGTCTTCAGCCCCAGCATTTT | CASSGTGGLQPQHF
NA | TRBJ2-3 | NA | TRBV7-7 | TGTGCCAGCAGCTTAGACCAGGGGAAAGATACGCAGTATTTT | CASSLDQGKDTQYF
NA | TRBJ2-7 | TRBD2 | TRBV2 | TGTGCCAGCAGATTAAGGACTAGCGGAACCTACGAGCAGTACTTC | CASRLRTSGTYEQYF
NA | TRBJ1-6 | NA | TRBV3-1/TRBV3-2 | TGTGCCAGCCACGACAGGTCTAATTCACCCCTCCACTTT | CASHDRSNSPLHF
NA | TRBJ1-5 | NA | TRBV4-3 | TGCGCCAGCAGCCCAGACAACACAGGTTTTCAGCCCCAGCATTTT | CASSPDNTGFQPQHF
NA | TRBJ2-7 | NA | TRBV10-3 | TGTGCCATCTCCGTGAGGGAGGTTAGCGAGCAGTACTTC | CAISVREVSEQYF
NA | TRBJ1-1 | TRBD1 | TRBV7-6 | TGTGCCAGCAGCCCCACAGGGGACACTGAAGCTTTCTTT | CASSPTGDTEAFF
NA | TRBJ2-7 | NA | TRBV30 | TGTGCCTGGAGTGCTGATAGGGTCTCCTACGAGCAGTACTTC | CAWSADRVSYEQYF
NA | TRBJ2-6 | TRBD2 | TRBV4-1 | TGCGCCAGCAGCCAAGACAAGCGGGGGACTGGGGCCAACGTCCTGACTTTC | CASSQDKRGTGANVLTF
NA | TRBJ1-1 | NA | TRBV15 | TGTGCCACCAGCAGAGATTTGAGGAGCTCGACTTTCTTT | CATSRDLRSSTFF
few | TRBJ2-1 | TRBD2 | TRBV3-1/TRBV3-2 | TGTGCCAGCAGCCTACTAGCGGGGGGGGGCGCGGAGCAGTTCTTC | CASSLLAGGGAEQFF
many | TRBJ2-2 | NA | TRBV6-2/TRBV6-3 | TGTGCCAGCAGTTACAGGGAGACCGGGGAGCTGTTTTTT | CASSYRETGELFF